This TCR beta chain emerged from a study of cytomegalovirus exposure and HLA in healthy donors. Findings of the study overall: Most TCR sequences proved rare, with some public TCRs found in many donors. In a later analysis, approximately 18,000 TCR beta sequences were associated with HLA alleles at 0.05 false discovery rate. The authors assumed roughly uniform sequencing depth across donors for presence/absence analyses. CMV serostatus alone was available as immune exposure information.

13 Jbeta primers and 60 Vbeta primers were used for the PCR. This table comes from immunoSEQ multiplex PCR, and its TCRdb copy is limited to in-frame clones, with some not included. The sample holds around 150,000 clones, approximately 80% seen once. For this clone: The antigen is undetermined.

Sample: PBMCs. The clonotype originates from a woman aged 40 to 50 in good health and CMV-seropositive.

CDR3 DNA: TGTGCCAGCAGTCTACGACAGGGGGCGGAGACCGGGGAGCTGTTTTTT. Translation gives CASSLRQGAETGELFF. The chain carries TRBV6-6 and TRBJ2-2; 10 bases fit TRBD1. Germline CDR1 is MNHNY and CDR2 is SVGAGI (reference sequence). The CDR3 totals 16 residues. J gave up 5 bases and V 5 bases, and 8 bases lay outside the gene matches.